A selection of T cell receptor beta chains follows, all from one sample in a study of CD8+ T cells in alopecia areata. Sequencing used immunoSEQ multiplex PCR; TCRdb keeps in-frame clones, though not all of them. The sample has 250,000 or so clones; 67% are singletons. The starting material was CD4+ T cells sorted from blood, obtained at week 0. These receptor sequences come from a human donor with alopecia areata. Both conserved end residues are part of each CDR3. Each record gives: clone size, V gene, J gene, D gene, CDR3 DNA, CDR3 protein. A D gene is named only where the DNA matches it firmly. Clone size is given for some rows only: seen once, a few or many times, or a class if the clone is expanded.

>.|TRBV18|TRBJ2-5|.
TGTGCCAGCTCACCCGGGACTCAAGAGACCCAGTACTTC
CASSPGTQETQYF
>.|TRBV15|TRBJ1-6|TRBD1
TGTGCCACCAGCAGAGAGGCGGTGGACAGGAGAGATAATTCACCCCTCCACTTT
CATSREAVDRRDNSPLHF
>.|TRBV30|TRBJ1-4|.
TGTGCCTGGAGGGACGGCGGTGAAAAACTGTTTTTT
CAWRDGGEKLFF
>.|TRBV19|TRBJ1-5|.
TGTGCCAGTAGTATAGCTCGACAGAGCAATCAGCCCCAGCATTTT
CASSIARQSNQPQHF
>.|TRBV14|TRBJ1-2|.
TGTGCCAGCAGCCAAGGGGGGAACTATGGCTACACCTTC
CASSQGGNYGYTF
>few|TRBV6-6|TRBJ1-1|.
TGTGCCAGCAGCACCAGAATCATGAACACTGAAGCTTTCTTT
CASSTRIMNTEAFF
>few|TRBV5-1|TRBJ2-3|TRBD1
TGCGCCAGCAGAGAGGGGGCCCTCAGCACAGATACGCAGTATTTT
CASREGALSTDTQYF
>.|TRBV9|TRBJ2-1|TRBD2
TGTGCCAGCAGCGTCCTAGCGGGGGGTTCCTACAATGAGCAGTTCTTC
CASSVLAGGSYNEQFF
>.|TRBV29-1|TRBJ2-3|TRBD2
TGCAGCGCTACCAGCGGGGGGAGCACAGATACGCAGTATTTT
CSATSGGSTDTQYF
>.|TRBV9|TRBJ2-5|.
TGTGCCAGCAGCGTAGGAGGGATCCACGAGACCCAGTACTTC
CASSVGGIHETQYF
>.|TRBV6-5|TRBJ2-2|.
TGTGCCAGCAGGGGCGGGGTCAACACCGGGGAGCTGTTTTTT
CASRGGVNTGELFF
>.|TRBV29-1|TRBJ1-2|.
TGCAGCGGGGGATTCAACTATTTGTACACCTTC
CSGGFNYLYTF
>.|TRBV29-1|TRBJ2-2|.
TGCAGCGTTGACAGGGGAGGCACCGGGGAGCTGTTTTTT
CSVDRGGTGELFF
>.|TRBV29-1|TRBJ2-2|TRBD1
TGCAGCGTTGAAGCTAGGTGGCAGGGGGCCGGGGAGCTGTTTTTT
CSVEARWQGAGELFF
>.|TRBV30|TRBJ1-1|.
TGTGCCTTGGTTAGGGGGGGGAACACTGAAGCTTTCTTT
CALVRGGNTEAFF
>few|TRBV2|TRBJ2-5|.
TGTGCCAGCAGTTGGCAAGAGACCCAGTACTTC
CASSWQETQYF
>.|TRBV5-1|TRBJ2-5|.
TGCGCCAGCAGCTCCGGGACGATCCAAGAGACCCAGTACTTC
CASSSGTIQETQYF
>many|TRBV15|TRBJ2-5|TRBD2
TGTGCCACCAGCGGAGCGGGGGGGCCTCGAGAGACCCAGTACTTC
CATSGAGGPRETQYF
>.|TRBV27|TRBJ2-5|.
TGTGCCAGCAGTCATCAGGGAAGGGAGACCCAGTACTTC
CASSHQGRETQYF
>.|TRBV2|TRBJ2-6|.
TGTGCCAGCAGTGGACCAGAGAGGACAGAGTCAGACTCTGGGGCCAACGTCCTGACTTTC
CASSGPERTESDSGANVLTF
>.|TRBV27|TRBJ2-5|.
TGTGCCACCGGAGGGGGGCAGGGGGTTAGGGAGACCCAGTACTTC
CATGGGQGVRETQYF
>few|TRBV11-2|TRBJ2-3|TRBD2
TGTGCCAGCAGCTTCCTGGCGGGGGGGGGCACAGATACGCAGTATTTT
CASSFLAGGGTDTQYF
>few|TRBV4-1|TRBJ2-5|.
TGCGCCAGCAGCCGAGGACAGCAAGAGACCCAGTACTTC
CASSRGQQETQYF
>.|TRBV29-1|TRBJ2-3|.
TGCAGCGGGGCACCAACGGGGGGCGGAGGAGATACGCAGTATTTT
CSGAPTGGGGDTQYF
>.|TRBV4-1|TRBJ2-3|.
TGCGCCAGCAGTCCCGGGATAGCGCTCTCAAGGGAAGATACGCAGTATTTT
CASSPGIALSREDTQYF
>.|TRBV29-1|TRBJ2-3|TRBD1
TGCAGCGTGGGACAGGGAACAGATACGCAGTATTTT
CSVGQGTDTQYF
>.|TRBV9|TRBJ2-2|.
TGTGCCAGCAGCGTATCGACGTCTATGGACACCGGGGAGCTGTTTTTT
CASSVSTSMDTGELFF
>few|TRBV2|TRBJ2-7|.
TGTGCCAGCAGTATACCTTTAACCTACGAGCAGTACTTC
CASSIPLTYEQYF
>few|TRBV29-1|TRBJ2-1|.
TGCAGCGGCTGTTGGGTTCGGAGTGAGCAGTTCTTC
CSGCWVRSEQFF
>few|TRBV9|TRBJ2-5|.
TGTGCCAGCAGCCCCCAGGGCCTTGAAGGAACCCAGTACTTC
CASSPQGLEGTQYF
>.|TRBV7-9|TRBJ2-1|.
TGTGCCAGCAGCCTCGTCGCGAGTGAGCAGTTCTTC
CASSLVASEQFF